A single sample gave rise to the 20 T cell receptor beta chains below, sequenced in a study of cytomegalovirus exposure and HLA in healthy donors. Sequencing was performed with immunoSEQ multiplex PCR; in TCRdb, only in-frame clones are kept and a portion is missing. The table records 150,000 to 200,000 clones, about 81% of them present only once. Sequenced sample: PBMCs. The receptors shown here come from a woman aged 30 to 39 in good health and CMV-seronegative.

CDR3 nucleotides: TGTGCCAGCAGCCCCGGGATCAACAATGAGCAGTTCTTC. This sequence encodes CASSPGINNEQFF. The chain is built from TRBV5-4 and TRBJ2-1; D may be TRBD2 (5 bases). This CDR3 is 13 amino acids long. V was shortened by 4 bases and J by 5 bases, with 10 bases between the two germline ends. Germline V gene lookup returns CDR1 SGHNT and CDR2 YYREEE (reference sequence).

The V gene is TRBV29-1, the J gene TRBJ1-2, with D tentatively TRBD1 (6 bases). The CDR3 spans 12 residues. The ends were cut back, 5 bases at V and 4 bases at J, with 11 bases in the middle. Germline V gene data show CDR1 as SQVTM and CDR2 as ANQGSEA. CDR3 region: CSVPQGGYGYTF. The CDR3 DNA is TGCAGCGTTCCACAGGGCGGCTATGGCTACACCTTC.

The V gene is TRBV5-1, the J gene TRBJ2-1; TRBD1 matches 8 bases. V dropped 3 bases and J dropped 1; count of bases not matched to a gene: 18. Germline loops: CDR1 SGHRS, CDR2 YFSETQ. This CDR3 region has 20 residues. The DNA of the CDR3 is TGCGCCAGCAGCTCACGACCGCCAGGGGGCACAACTTGGTCCTACAATGAGCAGTTCTTC. Translated: CASSSRPPGGTTWSYNEQFF. Variable domain in full (rest from reference TRBV5-1 and TRBJ2-1): KAGVTQTPRYLIKTRGQQVTLSCSPISGHRSVSWYQQTPGQGLQFLFEYFSETQRNKGNFPGRFSGRQFSNSRSEMNVSTLELGDSALYLCASSSRPPGGTTWSYNEQFFGPGTRLTVL.

This clone has a handful of counts. The rearrangement joins TRBV9 to TRBJ1-2, with D unresolved. The V and J ends lost 0 bases and 4 bases respectively, with 13 bases between them. Per germline, CDR1 SGDLS and CDR2 YYNGEE. The CDR3 loop spans 15 amino acids. In DNA, the CDR3 is TGTGCCAGCAGCGTAGATAAGACCCCGGGCTATGGCTACACCTTC. This codes for CASSVDKTPGYGYTF.

The rearrangement links TRBV28 to TRBJ1-2; tentatively, D is TRBD1 (5 bases). CDR3 length: 14 amino acids. The V gene's germline CDR1 is MDHEN and CDR2 SYDVKM. The V gene lost 1 base and the J gene lost 8 bases, with 14 bases spanning the gap. The CDR3 is CASSLFYDSGGYTF. Here the CDR3 DNA reads TGTGCCAGCAGTTTATTTTACGACAGCGGGGGCTACACCTTC.

The rearrangement uses TRBV30 and TRBJ2-2, with D possibly matching TRBD2 (6 bases). This CDR3 has 14 amino acids. Per the germline V gene, CDR1 is GTSNPN and CDR2 is SVGIG (reference sequence). V shed 5 bases and J shed 0 bases, with 10 bases lying between them. The CDR3 sequence: CAWLGGSNTGELFF. Here the CDR3 DNA reads TGTGCCTGGTTAGGAGGGTCGAACACCGGGGAGCTGTTTTTT.

This clone was detected only once. The V call is TRBV30, the J call TRBJ2-7; 10 bases align to TRBD1. The CDR3 contains 13 residues. Losses at the gene ends were 5 bases for V and 7 bases for J; bases not matched to a gene: 8. Germline V lookup: CDR1 GTSNPN, CDR2 SVGIG (reference sequence). Here the CDR3 reads CAWSRDRGWEQYF. DNA for the CDR3: TGTGCCTGGTCCCGGGACAGGGGATGGGAGCAGTACTTC. Full variable domain (missing parts from reference TRBV30 and TRBJ2-7): SQTIHQWPATLVQPVGSPLSLECTVEGTSNPNLYWYRQAAGRGLQLLFYSVGIGQISSEVPQNLSASRPQDRQFILSSKKLLLSDSGFYLCAWSRDRGWEQYFGPGTRLTVT.

The chain recombines TRBV10-3 with TRBJ2-5; D perhaps matches TRBD2 (6 bases). Germline CDR1 and CDR2: ENHRY and SYGVKD. The CDR3 is made up of 14 amino acids. V gave up 8 bases and J gave up 4 bases, with 17 bases separating them. The CDR3 DNA follows: TGTGCCATCGGGGGAATCGGGGGAGGAGAGACCCAGTACTTC. Encoded protein: CAIGGIGGGETQYF.

The rearrangement links TRBV20-1 to TRBJ1-2, with D unresolved. Germline loops: CDR1 DFQATT, CDR2 SNEGSKA (reference sequence). Trimming pared 4 bases from V and 3 bases from J, leaving 6 bases between. This CDR3 has 11 residues. The CDR3 sequence is CSANRHYGYTF. The CDR3 region has the DNA TGCAGTGCTAACAGACACTATGGCTACACCTTC.

V gene TRBV7-8 combines with J gene TRBJ1-5; 11 nucleotides line up with TRBD1. This CDR3 is built from 17 residues. The ends lost 3 bases at V and 2 bases at J; junction bases unmatched: 6. Germline CDR1 SGHVS, CDR2 FQNEAQ. CDR3 sequence: CASSFSGDRGGNQPQHF. CDR3 bases: TGTGCCAGCAGCTTCTCCGGGGACAGGGGGGGCAATCAGCCCCAGCATTTT. The full variable domain, completed using reference TRBV7-8 and TRBJ1-5, is GAGVSQSPRYKVAKRGQDVALRCDPISGHVSLFWYQQALGQGPEFLTYFQNEAQLDKSGLPSDRFFAERPEGSVSTLKIQRTQQEDSAVYLCASSFSGDRGGNQPQHFGDGTRLSIL.

In this sample, this clone turned up a few times. The CDR3 region is CASSVDRGQETQYF. CDR3 in DNA: TGTGCCAGCAGCGTAGACAGGGGGCAAGAGACCCAGTACTTC. This chain joins TRBV9 and TRBJ2-5; 8 bases map to TRBD1. The CDR3 contains 14 residues. J was trimmed by 2 bases and V by 0 bases; bases with no gene match: 0. Germline CDR1 SGDLS, CDR2 YYNGEE. Drawing the rest from reference TRBV9 and TRBJ2-5, the complete variable domain is DSGVTQTPKHLITATGQRVTLRCSPRSGDLSVYWYQQSLDQGLQFLIQYYNGEERAKGNILERFSAQQFPDLHSELNLSSLELGDSALYFCASSVDRGQETQYFGPGTRLLVL.

The chain combines TRBV6-1 with TRBJ2-7; TRBD2 matches 7 bases. The germline gives CDR1 MNHNS, CDR2 SASEGT. The CDR3 extends over 14 amino acids. V was clipped by 4 bases and J by 3 bases; unmatched bases: 6. CDR3 coding DNA: TGTGCCAGCAGTGTTATTGGGAGGGACTACGAGCAGTACTTC. This translates into CASSVIGRDYEQYF.

The V call is TRBV25-1, the J call TRBJ2-3, with TRBD1 matching over 10 bases. The CDR3 totals 16 residues. In germline, CDR1 is MGHDK, CDR2 SYGVNS. With V trimmed by 5 bases and J by 3 bases, 8 bases remained unmatched. CDR3 DNA: TGTGCCAGCAGTCCCCTCGGGGACAGGGGTACAGATACGCAGTATTTT. This gives the protein CASSPLGDRGTDTQYF. The full variable domain, rest sourced from reference TRBV25-1 and TRBJ2-3, is EADIYQTPRYLVIGTGKKITLECSQTMGHDKMYWYQQDPGMELHLIHYSYGVNSTEKGDLSSESTVSRIRTEHFPLTLESARPSHTSQYLCASSPLGDRGTDTQYFGPGTRLTVL.

DNA of the CDR3: TGTGCCAGCAACTTTGGGGGGAATGGCTACACCTTC. Protein product: CASNFGGNGYTF. The chain employs TRBV6-1 and TRBJ1-2; TRBD1 might be the D (5 bases). The germline V gene encodes CDR1 MNHNS and CDR2 SASEGT. CDR3 length equals 12 residues. Trimming took 7 bases from V and 6 from J, leaving 12 bases between them.

The chain couples TRBV7-6 to TRBJ2-3; 7 positions match TRBD1. The germline V gene encodes CDR1 SGHVS and CDR2 FNYEAQ. The CDR3 runs 16 residues. V was clipped by 5 bases and J by 6 bases; unmatched bases: 14. CDR3 protein: CASSPRTGEAADTQYF. DNA for the CDR3: TGTGCCAGCAGCCCAAGGACAGGTGAGGCAGCGGATACGCAGTATTTT.

This rearrangement joins TRBV11-2 to TRBJ2-3; TRBD1 is a possible D gene (6 bases). CDR3 length equals 16 residues. The germline V and J ends were trimmed by 5 bases and 0 bases, with 15 bases remaining between them. In germline, CDR1 is SGHAT, CDR2 FQNNGV. This chain's CDR3 is CASSGRQAHSTDTQYF. In DNA form, the CDR3 reads TGTGCCAGCAGCGGACGACAGGCCCATAGCACAGATACGCAGTATTTT.

The chain employs TRBV2 and TRBJ2-4; D possibly corresponds to TRBD1 (6 bases). Trimming cost V 7 bases and J 0 bases, with 16 bases left between them. Germline V gene sequence: CDR1 SNHLY, CDR2 FYNNEI. This CDR3 region has 16 residues. The CDR3 DNA sequence: TGTGCCAGCAACCCTTCGGGACATCTAGCCAAAAACATTCAGTACTTC. This gives the protein CASNPSGHLAKNIQYF.

This clone was observed a handful of times. V gene TRBV18 combines with J gene TRBJ1-1; possible D gene TRBD1, 6 bases. V lost 7 bases and J lost 6, with 15 bases in between. CDR3 length equals 13 residues. The germline CDR1 and CDR2 sequences are KGHSH and LQKENI. Here the CDR3 DNA reads TGTGCCAGCTTTCGGACAGTGGGCTCTGAAGCTTTCTTT. Protein product: CASFRTVGSEAFF.

This clone was counted ten times or more. V gene TRBV5-1 combines with J gene TRBJ2-2; a weak D match, TRBD1 (5 bases). CDR3 length: 15 amino acids. The ends were cut back, 4 bases at V and 0 bases at J, with 10 bases in the middle. Germline CDR1 SGHRS, CDR2 YFSETQ. The CDR3 DNA follows: TGCGCCAGCAGCAGTGGGGCTCCGAACACCGGGGAGCTGTTTTTT. Encoded protein: CASSSGAPNTGELFF.

The chain employs TRBV7-7 and TRBJ2-5; D is unresolved. Germline values: CDR1 SSHAT, CDR2 FNYEAQ (reference sequence). This CDR3 has 14 residues. V lost 1 base and J lost 8, with 14 bases in between. The CDR3 reads CASSLGRGARTQYF. CDR3 nucleotide sequence: TGTGCCAGCAGCTTAGGCCGAGGAGCCCGAACCCAGTACTTC.